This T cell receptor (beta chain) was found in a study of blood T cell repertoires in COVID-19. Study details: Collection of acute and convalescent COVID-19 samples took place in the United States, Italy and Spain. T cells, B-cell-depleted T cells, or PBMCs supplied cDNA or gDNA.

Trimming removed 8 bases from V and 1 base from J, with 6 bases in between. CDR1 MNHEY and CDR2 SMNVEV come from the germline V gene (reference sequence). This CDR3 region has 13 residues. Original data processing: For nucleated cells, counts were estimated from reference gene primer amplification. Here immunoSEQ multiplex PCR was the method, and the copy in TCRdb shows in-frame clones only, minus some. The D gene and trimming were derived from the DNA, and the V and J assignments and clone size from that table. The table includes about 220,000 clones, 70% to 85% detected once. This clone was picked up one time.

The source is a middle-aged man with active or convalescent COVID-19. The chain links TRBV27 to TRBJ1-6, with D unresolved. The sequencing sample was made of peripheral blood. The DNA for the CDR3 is TGTGCCAGCGCCGGGTCCTATAATTCACCCCTCCACTTT. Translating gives CASAGSYNSPLHF.